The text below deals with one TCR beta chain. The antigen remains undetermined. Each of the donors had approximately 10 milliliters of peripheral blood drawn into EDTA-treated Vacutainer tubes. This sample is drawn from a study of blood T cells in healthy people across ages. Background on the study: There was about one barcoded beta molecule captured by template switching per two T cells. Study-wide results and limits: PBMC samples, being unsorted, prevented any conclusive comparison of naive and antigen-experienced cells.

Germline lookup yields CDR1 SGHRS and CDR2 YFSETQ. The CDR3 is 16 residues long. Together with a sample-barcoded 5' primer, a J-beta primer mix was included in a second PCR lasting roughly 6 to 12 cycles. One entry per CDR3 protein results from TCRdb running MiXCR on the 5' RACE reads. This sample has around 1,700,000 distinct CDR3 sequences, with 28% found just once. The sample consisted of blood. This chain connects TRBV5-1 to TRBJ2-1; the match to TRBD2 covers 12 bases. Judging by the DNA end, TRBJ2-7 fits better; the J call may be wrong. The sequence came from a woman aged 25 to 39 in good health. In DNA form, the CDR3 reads TGCGCCAGCAGCTGGACTAGCGGGAACTCCTACAATGAGCAGTACTTC. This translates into CASSWTSGNSYNEQYF.